This record looks at one T cell receptor beta chain sequence and its context. Its antigen is currently not known. Base qualities are not at hand, and no much larger clone is one base apart. This record belongs to a study of T-cell memory formation after mild COVID-19 (dated by TCRdb to about 2021). Notes on the research overall: Most TCR sequence clusters were specific to one of the two donors. Two young, previously healthy adult volunteers, one female and one male, were included in the cohort. In two donors, T-cell clones that expanded and contracted after mild COVID-19 were tracked by sequencing TCRalpha and TCRbeta repertoires over time. Points the paper makes about the study in general: Balanced CD4/CD8 phenotypes were observed for clones contracting from day 15 to 85, whereas a bias towards CD4+ was observed for a second wave of clones expanding from day 15 to 37. SARS-CoV-2 specificity of the second-wave clones peaking on day 37 was not confirmed. Contracting CD4+ clones turned up mainly in the CM and EM memory subsets, whereas EMRA was where CD8+ clones were enriched. Some responding clones were detected in pre-infection memory, which suggested that pre-existing cross-reactive memory T cells had joined the SARS-CoV-2 response. Only a couple of mild cases were covered by the study, and larger cohorts that include severe cases with pre-infection samples were considered necessary.

Sequenced on an Illumina NovaSeq 6000. cDNA libraries for TCRalpha and TCRbeta were prepared by 5'RACE using constant-segment primers, with sample barcodes and unique molecular identifiers added. RNA was extracted from every sample with Trizol reagent. Library amplification was performed in two PCR steps, and a second sample barcode and Illumina TruSeq adapters were introduced in the second step. Libraries were sequenced on an Illumina NovaSeq with 2 x 150 bp paired-end reads. The authors' analysis ran thus. Reads were demultiplexed and collapsed into UMI-guided consensus sequences with migec v1.2.7. With mixcr v2.1.11, UMI consensuses were aligned to TRA and TRB V and J templates and assembled into clonotypes. Clonotypes were classified as expanded or contracted when called significant by both edgeR and NoisET, with noise models trained on biological replicates. For edgeR calls, the cutoffs were a false discovery rate-adjusted p below 0.01 and a log2 fold-change threshold of 1. As an exploratory analysis of dynamics, max-normalized trajectories of the 1000 most abundant clonotypes were examined with PCA combined with hierarchical clustering. Each responding clone was given a CD4 or CD8 phenotype based on the CD4+ and CD8+ repertoires, which had been sequenced separately. TCRdb passed the public sequencing reads through fastp at Q25 and MiXCR, retaining productive beta sequences. Rows matching on CDR3 protein sequence are summarized as one entry with the most common DNA and genes. Here the V and J calls rest on TCRdb's processing, not on the authors' analysis. Here the sample has under 600,000 distinct CDR3 sequences; about 20% occur a single time. The ten largest make up approximately 8% of the sample.

Ficoll-Paque density gradient centrifugation was used to isolate PBMCs. The CDR3 spans 15 residues, from the cysteine through the phenylalanine. The only DNA kept is the CDR3, 45 bases in frame from the first base. Trimming accounts for 4 bases at V and 4 bases at J, while the number of junction bases matched to no gene is 8. The germline V gene gives CDR1 as SGHRS and CDR2 as YFSETQ. Sequenced: PBMCs or a T cell subset sorted from them (not recorded which). The rearrangement joined TRBV5-1 to TRBJ2-1, and 7 bases in between align with TRBD2. This TCR came from an adult woman who had mild COVID-19 (a few samples of this study predate the infection). The sample titles of this study are shuffled in the database, so cell type and time point are left out; the donor was told from shared clones. The DNA reads TGCGCCAGCAGCCCCGGACTAGTGAGTTACAATGAGCAGTTCTTC. This is translated as CASSPGLVSYNEQFF.